A single sample gave rise to the 21 T cell receptor beta chains below, sequenced in a study of T cell changes during pregnancy in multiple sclerosis. Repertoires were generated with immunoSEQ multiplex PCR, while TCRdb's copy carries only in-frame clones and drops some. The table has tens of thousands of clones, approximately 90% seen once. The specimen comprised CD4+ T cells from peripheral blood mononuclear cells, sampled in the second trimester of pregnancy. The origin of the receptors is a female donor with multiple sclerosis, enrolled in a pregnancy study.

V usage is TRBV19 and J usage is TRBJ2-2, with 7 nucleotides matching TRBD2. This CDR3 spans 15 amino acids. V lost 5 bases, J lost 6 bases, and 9 bases stayed unmatched. Germline V CDR1 and CDR2: LNHDA, SQIVND (reference sequence). The CDR3 protein is CASSPTGGMAGELFF. The CDR3 DNA is TGTGCCAGTAGTCCCACCGGGGGGATGGCCGGGGAGCTGTTTTTT.

In this sample, this clone turned up once. The V and J genes are TRBV10-3 and TRBJ2-3, with 10 bases aligning to TRBD2. This CDR3 comprises 15 residues. Trimming at V came to 3 bases and at J to 2 bases, leaving 2 bases not matched to a gene. In germline, CDR1 is ENHRY, CDR2 SYGVKD. CDR3 loop: CAISDLAGVTDTQYF. CDR3 nucleotide sequence: TGTGCCATCAGTGACCTAGCGGGAGTCACAGATACGCAGTATTTT.

V and J are TRBV7-9 and TRBJ1-2, with D possibly TRBD1 on 6 matching bases. CDR1 SEHNR and CDR2 FQNEAQ come from the germline V gene (reference sequence). The CDR3 has 14 residues. With 5 bases removed from V and 9 bases from J, the gap between germline ends came to 19 bases. The CDR3 loop reads CASSPLGGGSSYTF. CDR3 nucleotides: TGTGCCAGCAGCCCCCTAGGGGGGGGGTCGAGCTACACCTTC.

The CDR3 reads CARSLGLAGAHEQFF. The CDR3 DNA is TGTGCCAGAAGCTTGGGACTAGCGGGAGCTCATGAGCAGTTCTTC. The V gene is TRBV5-3, the J gene TRBJ2-1; 12 nucleotides align to TRBD2. TRBV5-3 is an open reading frame, and its role is uncertain. V was clipped by 0 bases and J by 8 bases; unmatched bases: 3. This CDR3 comprises 15 residues.

The V call is TRBV28, the J call TRBJ1-5; the D gene is possibly TRBD1 (6 bases). CDR1 and CDR2 (germline): MDHEN, SYDVKM. V shed 2 bases and J shed 2 bases, with 13 bases lying between them. The CDR3 contains 16 residues. The CDR3 DNA follows: TGTGCCAGCAGTTTAAGGGGGACCTGGGGCAATCAGCCCCAGCATTTT. Translation gives CASSLRGTWGNQPQHF.

This clone came up once. The chain joins TRBV5-1 to TRBJ2-5; TRBD1 might be the D (6 bases). Per the germline V gene, CDR1 is SGHRS and CDR2 is YFSETQ. The CDR3 is 13 residues long. Trimming pared 6 bases from V and 5 bases from J, leaving 14 bases between. CDR3 nucleotides: TGCGCCAGCAACTCAGGGGTCGGGGAGACCCAGTACTTC. Translating gives CASNSGVGETQYF.

The rearrangement uses TRBV14 and TRBJ2-3; D may be TRBD2 (5 bases). The CDR3 length is 15 residues. V lost 3 bases, J lost 0 bases, and 10 bases lay in between. CDR1 and CDR2 (germline): SGHDN, FVKESK. The CDR3 loop is CASSHERLSTDTQYF. CDR3 coding DNA: TGTGCCAGCAGCCATGAGCGGTTAAGCACAGATACGCAGTATTTT.

The V call is TRBV6-1, the J call TRBJ2-1; D uncertain. This CDR3 has 15 amino acids. Germline V gene data show CDR1 as MNHNS and CDR2 as SASEGT. V gave up 2 bases and J gave up 4 bases, with 12 bases separating them. CDR3 bases: TGTGCCAGCAGTGAACAAGTCCTGAGGTACAATGAGCAGTTCTTC. Its protein is CASSEQVLRYNEQFF.

The genes are TRBV6-4 and TRBJ1-3; D is unresolved. The V and J ends lost 2 bases and 9 bases respectively, with 20 bases between them. Germline lookup yields CDR1 MRHNA and CDR2 SNTAGT. This CDR3 has 16 amino acids. The CDR3 coding sequence is TGTGCCAGCAGTGACCAGAGACATACTGAGGGAGTCACCATATATTTT. This codes for CASSDQRHTEGVTIYF.

This chain joins TRBV7-8 and TRBJ2-7; D gene unclear. The CDR3 spans 12 residues. CDR1 and CDR2 (germline): SGHVS, FQNEAQ. Trimming cost V 6 bases and J 4 bases, with 10 bases left between them. CDR3 residues: CASRASNYEQYF. CDR3 sequence (DNA): TGTGCCAGCAGGGCTTCAAATTACGAGCAGTACTTC.

This chain connects TRBV7-6 to TRBJ2-7; 11 nucleotides align to TRBD1. CDR1 and CDR2 (germline): SGHVS, FNYEAQ. This CDR3 spans 16 amino acids. J lost 2 bases, V lost 1 base, and 4 bases had no gene match. The CDR3 loop reads CASSLVAGQGAYEQYF. CDR3 coding DNA: TGTGCCAGCAGCTTAGTGGCGGGACAGGGGGCCTACGAGCAGTACTTC.

The rearrangement joins TRBV5-1 to TRBJ2-1, with D tentatively TRBD1 (5 bases). Between the trimmed V and J ends, which lost 0 bases and 10 bases, there was a span of 8 bases. Germline V gene sequence: CDR1 SGHRS, CDR2 YFSETQ. The CDR3 has 12 amino acids. The CDR3: CASSLVDREQFF. DNA for the CDR3: TGCGCCAGCAGCTTGGTAGACAGAGAGCAGTTCTTC.

This chain uses TRBV11-3 with TRBJ2-3; 8 bases map to TRBD1. The V segment lost 2 bases and the J segment 6 bases; nucleotides outside the gene matches: 4. The germline gives CDR1 SGHNT, CDR2 YENEEA. The CDR3 is made up of 14 amino acids. The CDR3 sequence is CASSLRAGGDTQYF. The CDR3 bases are TGTGCCAGCAGCTTAAGGGCAGGGGGCGATACGCAGTATTTT.

The sample holds one count of this clone. J is TRBJ2-7 and V is TRBV19; D gene ambiguous. The length of the CDR3 is 13 residues. Trimming cost V 4 bases and J 3 bases, with 10 bases left between them. Germline loops: CDR1 LNHDA, CDR2 SQIVND (reference sequence). DNA of the CDR3: TGTGCCAGTAGTACAACGGGTGGCTACGAGCAGTACTTC. It translates to CASSTTGGYEQYF.

The J gene is TRBJ2-7, the V gene TRBV7-9, with 12 nucleotides matching TRBD1. Per germline, CDR1 SEHNR and CDR2 FQNEAQ (reference sequence). The V and J ends lost 5 bases and 2 bases, in that order; junction bases with no gene match: 4. This CDR3 has 15 residues. The CDR3 loop reads CASSPGTGGAYEQYF. The CDR3 nucleotides are TGTGCCAGCAGCCCAGGGACAGGGGGCGCCTACGAGCAGTACTTC. The complete variable domain, with remaining parts taken from reference TRBV7-9 and TRBJ2-7, reads DTGVSQNPRHKITKRGQNVTFRCDPISEHNRLYWYRQTLGQGPEFLTYFQNEAQLEKSRLLSDRFSAERPKGSFSTLEIQRTEQGDSAMYLCASSPGTGGAYEQYFGPGTRLTVT.

The chain joins TRBV4-2 to TRBJ2-1, with D perhaps TRBD2 (5 bases). Trimming removed 0 bases from V and 2 bases from J, with 17 bases in between. The CDR3 extends over 18 amino acids. The germline gives CDR1 LGHNA, CDR2 YNFKEQ. The CDR3 DNA follows: TGTGCCAGCAGCCAAGATCGGGGTTGGGGAGAGACCTACAATGAGCAGTTCTTC. The encoded protein is CASSQDRGWGETYNEQFF.

V usage is TRBV5-8 and J usage is TRBJ2-3; possible D gene TRBD1, 6 bases. Germline CDR1 SGHTS, CDR2 YDEGEE. V lost 0 bases to trimming and J lost 1 base, with 9 bases between them. The length of the CDR3 is 15 residues. CDR3 protein: CASSLEQGGTDTQYF. CDR3 DNA sequence: TGTGCCAGCAGCTTGGAACAGGGCGGCACAGATACGCAGTATTTT.

This clone has a single count. The chain links TRBV29-1 to TRBJ1-2; D unresolved. V was trimmed by 7 bases and J by 8 bases, leaving 20 bases between them. The CDR3 has 13 residues. Germline V CDR1 and CDR2: SQVTM, ANQGSEA. In DNA form, the CDR3 reads TGCAGCGCTAATCAAGCGGGAACGGAGGGCTACACCTTC. Translating it yields CSANQAGTEGYTF.

The chain couples TRBV6-6 to TRBJ1-3; 9 bases are a match to TRBD1. The CDR3 extends over 15 amino acids. Germline CDR1 MNHNY, CDR2 SVGAGI (reference sequence). Losses at the gene ends were 6 bases for V and 0 bases for J; bases not matched to a gene: 3. The DNA of the CDR3 is TGTGCCAGCAGGGGGACAGGGAGCTCTGGAAACACCATATATTTT. The encoded protein is CASRGTGSSGNTIYF.

The chain links TRBV28 to TRBJ2-1; D possibly corresponds to TRBD1 (5 bases). V lost 4 bases, J lost 3 bases, and 13 bases lay in between. This CDR3 region has 15 residues. CDR1 and CDR2 from the germline V gene are MDHEN and SYDVKM. The CDR3 reads CASSSLRDSYNEQFF. CDR3 in DNA: TGTGCCAGCAGTTCCCTCCGTGACAGCTACAATGAGCAGTTCTTC. The full variable domain, in which reference TRBV28 and TRBJ2-1 provide the parts outside the CDR3, is DVKVTQSSRYLVKRTGEKVFLECVQDMDHENMFWYRQDPGLGLRLIYFSYDVKMKEKGDIPEGYSVSREKKERFSLILESASTNQTSMYLCASSSLRDSYNEQFFGPGTRLTVL.

This rearrangement joins TRBV9 to TRBJ2-3; D possibly corresponds to TRBD2 (6 bases). The CDR3 contains 18 residues. V was shortened by 3 bases and J by 1 base, with 21 bases between the two germline ends. The germline CDR1 and CDR2 sequences are SGDLS and YYNGEE. CDR3 loop: CASSEGGGLTLGTDTQYF. In nucleotides, the CDR3 is TGTGCCAGCAGCGAGGGTGGGGGACTGACCCTGGGCACAGATACGCAGTATTTT. The variable domain in full, completed from reference TRBV9 and TRBJ2-3, reads DSGVTQTPKHLITATGQRVTLRCSPRSGDLSVYWYQQSLDQGLQFLIQYYNGEERAKGNILERFSAQQFPDLHSELNLSSLELGDSALYFCASSEGGGLTLGTDTQYFGPGTRLTVL.